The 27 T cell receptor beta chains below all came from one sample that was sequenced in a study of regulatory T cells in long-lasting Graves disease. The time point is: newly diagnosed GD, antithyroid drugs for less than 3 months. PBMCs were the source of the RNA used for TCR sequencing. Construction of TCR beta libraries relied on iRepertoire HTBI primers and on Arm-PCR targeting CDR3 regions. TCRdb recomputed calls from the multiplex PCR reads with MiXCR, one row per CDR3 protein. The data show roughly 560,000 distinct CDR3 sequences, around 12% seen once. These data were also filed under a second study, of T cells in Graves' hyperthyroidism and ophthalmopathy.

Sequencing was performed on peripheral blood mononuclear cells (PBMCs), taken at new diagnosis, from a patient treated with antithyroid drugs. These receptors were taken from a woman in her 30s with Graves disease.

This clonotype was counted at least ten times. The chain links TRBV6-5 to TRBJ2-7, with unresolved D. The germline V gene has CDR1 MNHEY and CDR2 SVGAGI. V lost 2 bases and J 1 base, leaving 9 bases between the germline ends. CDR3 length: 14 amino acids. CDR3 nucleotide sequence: TGTGCCAGCAGTTACGCGGCCGCTTCCTACGAGCAGTACTTC. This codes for CASSYAAASYEQYF.

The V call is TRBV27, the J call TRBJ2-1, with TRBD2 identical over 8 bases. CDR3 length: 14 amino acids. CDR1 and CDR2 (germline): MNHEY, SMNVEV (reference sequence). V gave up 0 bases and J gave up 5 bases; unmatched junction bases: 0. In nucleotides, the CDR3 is TGTGCCAGCAGTTTATCTAGCGGGAACAATGAGCAGTTCTTC. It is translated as CASSLSSGNNEQFF.

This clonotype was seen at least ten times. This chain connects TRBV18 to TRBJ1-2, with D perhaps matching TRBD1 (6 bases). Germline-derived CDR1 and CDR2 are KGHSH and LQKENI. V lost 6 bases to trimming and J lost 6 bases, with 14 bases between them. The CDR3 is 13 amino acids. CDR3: CASSVNRDNGYTF. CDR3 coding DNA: TGTGCCAGCTCGGTAAACAGGGACAATGGCTACACCTTC.

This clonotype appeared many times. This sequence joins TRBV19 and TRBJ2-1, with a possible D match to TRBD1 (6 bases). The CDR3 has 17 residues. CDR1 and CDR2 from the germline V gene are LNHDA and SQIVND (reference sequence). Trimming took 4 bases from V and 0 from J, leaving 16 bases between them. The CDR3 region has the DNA TGTGCCAGTAGTACCACCGGGACACCGAGCTCCTACAATGAGCAGTTCTTC. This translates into CASSTTGTPSSYNEQFF.

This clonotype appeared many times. The CDR3 spells CASSEGQGRGNEQFF. CDR3 sequence (DNA): TGTGCCAGCAGCGAGGGACAGGGGAGGGGCAATGAGCAGTTCTTC. The J gene is TRBJ2-1, the V gene TRBV2, with TRBD1 identical over 10 bases. CDR1 SNHLY and CDR2 FYNNEI come from the germline V gene. The junction had 8 bases not matched to a gene; V was cut back by 6 bases and J by 6 bases. The CDR3 loop spans 15 amino acids. Using reference TRBV2 and TRBJ2-1 for the parts outside the CDR3, the full variable domain is EPEVTQTPSHQVTQMGQEVILRCVPISNHLYFYWYRQILGQKVEFLVSFYNNEISEKSEIFDDQFSVERPDGSNFTLKIRSTKLEDSAMYFCASSEGQGRGNEQFFGPGTRLTVL.

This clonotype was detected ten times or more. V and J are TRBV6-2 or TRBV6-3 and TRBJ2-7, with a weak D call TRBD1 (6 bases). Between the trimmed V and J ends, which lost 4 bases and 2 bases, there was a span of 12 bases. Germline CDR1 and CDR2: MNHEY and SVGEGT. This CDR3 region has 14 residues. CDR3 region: CASSFRQATYEQYF. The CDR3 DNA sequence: TGTGCCAGCAGTTTCCGACAGGCCACCTACGAGCAGTACTTC.

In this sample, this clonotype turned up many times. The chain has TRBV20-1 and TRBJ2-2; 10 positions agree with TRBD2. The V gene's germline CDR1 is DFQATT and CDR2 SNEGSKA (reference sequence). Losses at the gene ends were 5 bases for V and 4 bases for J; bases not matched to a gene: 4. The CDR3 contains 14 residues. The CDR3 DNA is TGCAGTGCTGTAGCGGGAGGATCCACCGGGGAGCTGTTTTTT. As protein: CSAVAGGSTGELFF.

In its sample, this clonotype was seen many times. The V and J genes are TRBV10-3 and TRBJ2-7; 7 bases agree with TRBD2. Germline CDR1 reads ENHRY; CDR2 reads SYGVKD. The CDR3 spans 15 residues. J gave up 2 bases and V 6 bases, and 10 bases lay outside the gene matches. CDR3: CAISPLLARTYEQYF. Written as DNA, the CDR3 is TGTGCCATCAGCCCGTTACTAGCGCGGACCTACGAGCAGTACTTC.

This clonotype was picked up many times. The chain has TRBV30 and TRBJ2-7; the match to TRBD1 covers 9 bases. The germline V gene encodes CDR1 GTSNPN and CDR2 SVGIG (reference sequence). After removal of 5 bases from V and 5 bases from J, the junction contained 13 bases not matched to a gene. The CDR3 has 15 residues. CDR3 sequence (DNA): TGTGCCTGGGTACCCCCCGGGACAGGGTATCACGAGCAGTACTTC. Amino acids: CAWVPPGTGYHEQYF.

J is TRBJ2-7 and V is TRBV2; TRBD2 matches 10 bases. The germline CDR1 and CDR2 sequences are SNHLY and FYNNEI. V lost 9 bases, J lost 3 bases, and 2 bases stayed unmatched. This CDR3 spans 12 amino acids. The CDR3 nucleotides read TGTGCCAGTACTAGCGGGAACTACGAGCAGTACTTC. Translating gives CASTSGNYEQYF.

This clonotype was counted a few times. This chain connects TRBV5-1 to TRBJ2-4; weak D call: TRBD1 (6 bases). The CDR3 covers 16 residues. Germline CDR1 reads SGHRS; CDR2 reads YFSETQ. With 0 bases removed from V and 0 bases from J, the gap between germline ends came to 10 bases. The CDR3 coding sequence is TGCGCCAGCAGCTTGGGTGGGACACAAGCCAAAAACATTCAGTACTTC. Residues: CASSLGGTQAKNIQYF.

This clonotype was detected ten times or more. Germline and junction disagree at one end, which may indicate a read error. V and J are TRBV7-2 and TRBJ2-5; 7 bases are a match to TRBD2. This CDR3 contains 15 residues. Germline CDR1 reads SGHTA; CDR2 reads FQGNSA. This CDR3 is CASSLGREFSAGVAF. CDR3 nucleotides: TGTGCCAGCAGCTTAGGGCGGGAGTTTTCCGCGGGGGTGGCGTTC.

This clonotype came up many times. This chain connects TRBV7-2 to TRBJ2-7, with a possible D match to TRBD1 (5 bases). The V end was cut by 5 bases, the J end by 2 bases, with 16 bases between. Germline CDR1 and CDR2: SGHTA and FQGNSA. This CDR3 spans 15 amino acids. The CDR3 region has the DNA TGTGCCAGCAGCACGGGCCCAGGGAACACCTACGAGCAGTACTTC. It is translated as CASSTGPGNTYEQYF.

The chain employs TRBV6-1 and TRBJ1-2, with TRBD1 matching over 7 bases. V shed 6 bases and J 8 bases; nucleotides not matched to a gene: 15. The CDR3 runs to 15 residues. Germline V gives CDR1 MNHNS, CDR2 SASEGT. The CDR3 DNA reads TGTGCCAGCAGACCCGGACAGGCAGAACTATTAGGCTACACCTTC. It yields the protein CASRPGQAELLGYTF.

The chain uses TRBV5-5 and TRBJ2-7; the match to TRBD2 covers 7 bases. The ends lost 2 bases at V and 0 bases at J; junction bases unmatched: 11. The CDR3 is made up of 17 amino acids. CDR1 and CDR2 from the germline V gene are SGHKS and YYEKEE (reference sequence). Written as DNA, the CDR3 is TGTGCCAGCAGCTTCAGACTAGCCGGAGGAACCTCCTACGAGCAGTACTTC. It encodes CASSFRLAGGTSYEQYF.

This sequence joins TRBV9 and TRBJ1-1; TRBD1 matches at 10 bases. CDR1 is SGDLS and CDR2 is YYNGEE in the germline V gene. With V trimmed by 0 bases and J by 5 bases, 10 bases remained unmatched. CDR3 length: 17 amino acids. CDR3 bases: TGTGCCAGCAGCGTAGGACGAGACAGGGGGCTGGGGACTGAAGCTTTCTTT. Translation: CASSVGRDRGLGTEAFF. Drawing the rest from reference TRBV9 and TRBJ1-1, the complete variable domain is DSGVTQTPKHLITATGQRVTLRCSPRSGDLSVYWYQQSLDQGLQFLIQYYNGEERAKGNILERFSAQQFPDLHSELNLSSLELGDSALYFCASSVGRDRGLGTEAFFGQGTRLTVV.

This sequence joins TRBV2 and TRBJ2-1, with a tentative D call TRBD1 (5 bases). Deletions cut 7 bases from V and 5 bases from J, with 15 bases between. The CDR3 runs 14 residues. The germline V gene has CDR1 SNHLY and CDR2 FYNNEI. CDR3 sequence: CASIVRTHNNEQFF. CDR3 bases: TGTGCCAGCATTGTGCGGACACATAACAATGAGCAGTTCTTC.

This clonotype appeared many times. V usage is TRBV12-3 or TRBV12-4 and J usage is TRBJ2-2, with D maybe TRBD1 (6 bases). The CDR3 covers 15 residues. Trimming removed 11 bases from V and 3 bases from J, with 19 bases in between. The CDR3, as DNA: TGTGCCGCACACACCGGGACATCCCACACCGGGGAGCTGTTTTTT. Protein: CAAHTGTSHTGELFF.

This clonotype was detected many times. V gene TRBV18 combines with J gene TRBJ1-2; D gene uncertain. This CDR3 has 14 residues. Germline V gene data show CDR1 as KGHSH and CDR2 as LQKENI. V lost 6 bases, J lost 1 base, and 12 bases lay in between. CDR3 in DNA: TGTGCCAGCTCCCCAACTACAGATAACTATGGCTACACCTTC. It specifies CASSPTTDNYGYTF.

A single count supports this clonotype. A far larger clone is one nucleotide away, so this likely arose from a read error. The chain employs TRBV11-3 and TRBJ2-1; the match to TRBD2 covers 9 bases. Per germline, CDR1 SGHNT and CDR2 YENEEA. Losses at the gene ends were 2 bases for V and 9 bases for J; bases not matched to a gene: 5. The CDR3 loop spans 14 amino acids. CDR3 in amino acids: CASSLSPAGGEQFF. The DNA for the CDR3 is TGTGCCAGCAGCTTAAGCCCAGCGGGAGGTGAGCAGTTCTTC. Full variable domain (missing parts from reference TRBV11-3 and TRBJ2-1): EAGVVQSPRYKIIEKKQPVAFWCNPISGHNTLYWYLQNLGQGPELLIRYENEEAVDDSQLPKDRFSAERLKGVDSTLKIQPAELGDSAVYLCASSLSPAGGEQFFGPGTRLTVL.

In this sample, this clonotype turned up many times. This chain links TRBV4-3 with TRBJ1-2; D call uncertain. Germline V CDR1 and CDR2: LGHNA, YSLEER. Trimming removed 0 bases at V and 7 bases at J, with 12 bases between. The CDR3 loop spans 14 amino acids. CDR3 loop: CASSQESGLLGYTF. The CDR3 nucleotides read TGCGCCAGCAGCCAAGAGTCAGGTTTGCTTGGCTACACCTTC.

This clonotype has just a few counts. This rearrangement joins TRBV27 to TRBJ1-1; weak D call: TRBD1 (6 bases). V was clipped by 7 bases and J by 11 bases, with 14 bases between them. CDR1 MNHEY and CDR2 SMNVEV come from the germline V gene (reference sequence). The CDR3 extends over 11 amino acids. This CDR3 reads CASTLGGSAFF. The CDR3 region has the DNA TGTGCCAGCACCCTCGGGGGCTCGGCTTTCTTT.

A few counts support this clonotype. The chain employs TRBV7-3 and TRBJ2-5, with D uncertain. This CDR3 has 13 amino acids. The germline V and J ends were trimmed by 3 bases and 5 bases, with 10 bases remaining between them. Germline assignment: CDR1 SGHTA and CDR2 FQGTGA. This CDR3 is CASSLSAGETQYF. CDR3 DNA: TGTGCCAGCAGCTTGTCCGCCGGGGAGACCCAGTACTTC.

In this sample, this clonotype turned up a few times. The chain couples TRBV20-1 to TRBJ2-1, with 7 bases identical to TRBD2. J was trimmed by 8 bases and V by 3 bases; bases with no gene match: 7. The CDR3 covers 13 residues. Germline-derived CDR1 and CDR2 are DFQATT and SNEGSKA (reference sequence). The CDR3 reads CSASGRRGDEQFF. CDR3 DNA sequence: TGCAGTGCTAGCGGGAGGAGAGGAGATGAGCAGTTCTTC.

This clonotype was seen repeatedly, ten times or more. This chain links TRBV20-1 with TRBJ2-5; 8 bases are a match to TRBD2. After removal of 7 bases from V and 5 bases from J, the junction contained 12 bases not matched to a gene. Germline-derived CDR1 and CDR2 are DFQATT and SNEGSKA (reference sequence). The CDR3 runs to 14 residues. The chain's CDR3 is CSVERGGIGETQYF. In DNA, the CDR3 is TGCAGTGTTGAACGGGGGGGTATTGGGGAGACCCAGTACTTC.

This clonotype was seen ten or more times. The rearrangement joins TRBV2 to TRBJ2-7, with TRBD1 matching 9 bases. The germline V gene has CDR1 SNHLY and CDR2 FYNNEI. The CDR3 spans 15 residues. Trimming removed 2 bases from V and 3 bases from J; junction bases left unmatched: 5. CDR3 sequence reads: CASSETGTGIYEQYF. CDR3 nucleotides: TGTGCCAGCAGTGAAACCGGGACAGGGATCTACGAGCAGTACTTC.

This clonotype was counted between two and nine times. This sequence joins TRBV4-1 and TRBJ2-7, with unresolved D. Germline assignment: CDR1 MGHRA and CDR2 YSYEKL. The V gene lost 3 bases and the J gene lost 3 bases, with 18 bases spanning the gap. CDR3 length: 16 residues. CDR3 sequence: CASSQPRSKRFYEQYF. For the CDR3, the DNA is TGCGCCAGCAGCCAGCCTAGGTCCAAAAGGTTCTACGAGCAGTACTTC.